The rows below give T cell receptor beta chains drawn from one sample of a study of early T cells in non-severe SARS-CoV-2 infection. One entry per CDR3 protein, called by TCRdb with MiXCR from the 5' RACE reads. This sample has some 71,000 distinct CDR3 sequences, with about an eighth found just once. Specimen: whole blood, collected at baseline. Source of these receptors: an adult who was a healthcare worker with PCR-confirmed SARS-CoV-2 infection or an uninfected control (not recorded which). The conserved cysteine and the conserved F or W are not part of the CDR3 here. The size field is filled for only some rows; it gives once, few, many or a size class.

many TRBV10-3 AISSGTFNEQY
few TRBV7-6 ASSLEGTLVRELF
. TRBV2 ASSGETGDTQY
few TRBV9 ASSVSGRAPDTQY
many TRBV28 ASSQSSGATETQY
few TRBV20-1 SAQTSVGTDTQY
. TRBV11-2 ASSLFGHYPNTGELF
many TRBV7-8 ASSLELAGGYEQF
. TRBV2 ASSTRQF
few TRBV7-9 ASSLFSGRAETQY
few TRBV7-8 ASRIMRSANTGELF
many TRBV6-1 ASSGRRGTEAF
many TRBV29-1 SVQPGQGLYGYT
many TRBV6-2/TRBV6-3 ASSPTGEQF
. TRBV24-1 ATSDSGPSYNEQF
. TRBV7-3 ASSQRRGETQY
. TRBV25-1 ASSGTVGVREKLF
few TRBV7-9 ASSAWDRDVNGYT
few TRBV7-9 ASSLGAGGYQETQY
many TRBV6-2/TRBV6-3 ASSYSRVSSYEQY
few TRBV29-1 SVGEAGSTETQY
many TRBV5-1 ASSRDAFEAF
. TRBV29-1 SVGDRGQF
. TRBV2 ASSEAENQPQH
. TRBV7-2 ASSLPPLRAGELF
few TRBV24-1 ATSDEGMTRTQY
many TRBV4-1 ASSHPGTGLAGPNEQF
. TRBV27 ASSLPMVLVGQTYNEQF
few TRBV5-1 ASRRDPIGSEEQF
. TRBV7-2 ASSPGQLAWGLF
few TRBV5-1 ASSLEGRTVNTGELF
many TRBV12-3/TRBV12-4 ASSSRQGAYNSPLH
. TRBV7-9 ASSTWDRQTEAF
many TRBV27 ASRLASGANVLT
. TRBV30 AWKRPWGTDTQY
. TRBV18 ASSPQLGQGEAF
. TRBV12-5 ASGSKADTGELF
few TRBV4-3 ASSQDRSGGNIQY
many TRBV5-4 ASSLYSGGAIQY
few TRBV6-5 ASSYSFSGGSYEQY
. TRBV19 ASATGQGLNEKLF
. TRBV6-6 ASSKQVLLTDTQY
. TRBV29-1 SVDPGQDTQY
. TRBV4-1 ASSHDQGAGANVLT
. TRBV9 ASSPLPLLNTGELF
few TRBV19 ASTPGGMNTGELF
few TRBV4-3 ASSHKEGRGNTGELF
. TRBV18 ASSPTSGRETQY
. TRBV2 AKGVTRGGTDTQY
many TRBV27 ASSLGRGKRAY
. TRBV5-6 ASSFVGQETQY
many TRBV6-2/TRBV6-3 ASSYFSQATNEKLF
many TRBV6-6 ASRKTGLVADTQY